This T cell receptor beta chain was identified in a study of blood T cell repertoires in COVID-19. Assay used: immunoSEQ multiplex PCR; TCRdb lists only in-frame clones, some missing. The profile covers a few hundred thousand clones, with 70% to 90% appearing a single time and under 2.5% taken by the ten largest. CDR1 and CDR2 (germline): SGHRS, YFSETQ. This CDR3 has 17 amino acids. Unmatched junction bases numbered 11, after V lost 2 bases and J lost 5 bases. The specimen sequenced was PBMCs or T cells enriched from blood (not recorded which). V and J are TRBV5-1 and TRBJ2-7; 12 nucleotides agree with TRBD1. This receptor was taken from a man under 40 who had recovered from COVID-19. CDR3 amino acids: CASSFLFSGTGGNEQYF. The CDR3 DNA sequence: TGCGCCAGCAGCTTCCTATTCTCCGGGACAGGGGGCAACGAGCAGTACTTC.